Below, one T cell receptor (beta chain) is given with its context. What it binds is not known. The sample originates from a study of T cell repertoires in cytomegalovirus infection. The overall study: Based on public TCR beta signatures, there were indications of CMV infection and of a matching HLA type. Study-level points and caveats: HLA-C-restricted CMV-specific TCR beta clonotypes prevailed in the ex vivo response.

Germline CDR1 and CDR2: DFQATT and SNEGSKA (reference sequence). This CDR3 region has 14 residues. With 3 bases removed from V and 1 base from J, the gap between germline ends came to 9 bases. In TCRdb, the reads were re-called with MiXCR into one record per CDR3 protein. The sample holds some 350,000 distinct CDR3 sequences, around 18% seen once. The sequenced sample was PBMCs. The chain is built from TRBV20-1 and TRBJ2-2; D uncertain. The source is a human donor in good health (CMV status not recorded). Some clones in this sample may be carry-over from other donors' samples. In DNA, the CDR3 is TGCAGTGCTAGGGCTCTTCAGAACACCGGGGAGCTGTTTTTT. Translated: CSARALQNTGELFF.